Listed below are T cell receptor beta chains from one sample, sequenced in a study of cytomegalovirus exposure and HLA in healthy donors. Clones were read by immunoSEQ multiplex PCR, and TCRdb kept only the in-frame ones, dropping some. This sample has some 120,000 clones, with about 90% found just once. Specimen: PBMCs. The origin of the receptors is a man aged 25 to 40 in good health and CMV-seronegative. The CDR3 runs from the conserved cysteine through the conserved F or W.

CASSRPGGTEAFF	13	TRBV7-2	TRBJ1-1
CASSPRGGTGNQPQHF	16	TRBV7-9	TRBJ1-5
CASSQAPGLTYEQYF	15	TRBV4-1	TRBJ2-7
CASTSGGTGELFF	13	TRBV10-1	TRBJ2-2
CASRKGGEVNTIYF	14	TRBV6-5	TRBJ1-3
CASTQGRDGGYTF	13	TRBV2	TRBJ1-2
CASSFQGQSLGVGGYTF	17	TRBV7-9	TRBJ1-2
CASSYWDRANEQYF	14	TRBV6-6	TRBJ2-7
CASSRYFQGNRNQPQHF	17	TRBV4-1	TRBJ1-5
CASSPISGTGTYGYTF	16	TRBV18	TRBJ1-2
CATDRAREKLFF	12	TRBV28	TRBJ1-4
CASSLDRGGTDTQYF	15	TRBV7-2	TRBJ2-3
CASSLRGLAENNEQFF	16	TRBV7-7	TRBJ2-1
CASSRKQGVDNSPLHF	16	TRBV5-5	TRBJ1-6